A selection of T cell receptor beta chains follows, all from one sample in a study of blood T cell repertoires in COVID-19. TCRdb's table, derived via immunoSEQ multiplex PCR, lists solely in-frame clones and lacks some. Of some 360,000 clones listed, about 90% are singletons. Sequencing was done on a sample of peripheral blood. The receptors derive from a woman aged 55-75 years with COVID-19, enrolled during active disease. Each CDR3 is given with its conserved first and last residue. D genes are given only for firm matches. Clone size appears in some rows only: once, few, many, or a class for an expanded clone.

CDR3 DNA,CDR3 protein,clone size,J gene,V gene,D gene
TGTGCCAGCAGCTTAAACAGTAGGGGAGGCACTGAAGCTTTCTTT,CASSLNSRGGTEAFF,.,TRBJ1-1,TRBV11-3,.
TGTGCCAGCTCACCACTGACAGTAGATGTTGGCTACACCTTC,CASSPLTVDVGYTF,few,TRBJ1-2,TRBV18,.
TGTGCCAGCAGCCAGCGGGGGTCCTACAATGAGCAGTTCTTC,CASSQRGSYNEQFF,once,TRBJ2-1,TRBV3-1/TRBV3-2,TRBD2
TGTGCCACCTCGTCTGGGGCCAACGTCCTGACTTTC,CATSSGANVLTF,.,TRBJ2-6,TRBV10-3,.
TGCGCCAGCAGCCTCCTGGGGACTACTAATGAAAAACTGTTTTTT,CASSLLGTTNEKLFF,.,TRBJ1-4,TRBV5-1,.
TGTGCCAGCAGCTTGCCACTACAGGGGAAGTGGGACTATGGCTACACCTTC,CASSLPLQGKWDYGYTF,.,TRBJ1-2,TRBV5-4,TRBD1
TGTGCCACCCAGACAAGCTATAGCAATCAGCCCCAGCATTTT,CATQTSYSNQPQHF,.,TRBJ1-5,TRBV6-6,.
TGCAGTGCCTGGACAAATGAGCAGTTCTTC,CSAWTNEQFF,.,TRBJ2-1,TRBV20-1,.
TGTGCCAGCAGCCAAGATAGGGGACAGAGTCTTGAAGCTTTCTTT,CASSQDRGQSLEAFF,.,TRBJ1-1,TRBV4-2,TRBD1
TGTGCCATCAGTGAGTCGTATCGGGTGGCTAGGTACTTC,CAISESYRVARYF,.,TRBJ2-7,TRBV10-3,.
TGTGCCACCGCCCGGGTTGATAGCACAGATACGCAGTATTTT,CATARVDSTDTQYF,.,TRBJ2-3,TRBV6-5,.
TGTGCCAGTAGTATATCGAGCGGGGCCCCCTACAATGAGCAGTTCTTC,CASSISSGAPYNEQFF,.,TRBJ2-1,TRBV19,TRBD2
TGTGCCAGTAGGAAATGGGCGGGAGAGAATTCACCCCTCCACTTT,CASRKWAGENSPLHF,.,TRBJ1-6,TRBV19,.
TGTGCCAGCAGCTTACTCCTTCCCGGGGGTGGGGAGGGTGGCTACACCTTC,CASSLLLPGGGEGGYTF,.,TRBJ1-2,TRBV7-2,.
TGTGCCAGCAGTGAACGGGGAGGTAACTATGGCTACACCTTC,CASSERGGNYGYTF,.,TRBJ1-2,TRBV2,.
TGTGCCTGGGTCAGACAGGGGAATGAAAAACTGTTTTTT,CAWVRQGNEKLFF,.,TRBJ1-4,TRBV30,TRBD1
TGTGCCAGCAGCTTAAGTAGGAGCTCCTACGAGCAGTACTTC,CASSLSRSSYEQYF,.,TRBJ2-7,TRBV7-9,.
TGCGCCAGCAGCTTGAACCGGGACGAGCAGTACTTC,CASSLNRDEQYF,.,TRBJ2-7,TRBV5-1,.
TGTGCCAGCAGCCAGGGCCGAGCGGGGCCCGGGGGTGAGCAGTTCTTC,CASSQGRAGPGGEQFF,.,TRBJ2-1,TRBV3-1/TRBV3-2,TRBD2
TGTGCCAGCAGTGAGGGGGCCAACAATCAGCCCCAGCATTTT,CASSEGANNQPQHF,.,TRBJ1-5,TRBV2,.
TGTGCCAGCAGGATACAGGGTTACAATGAGCAGTTCTTC,CASRIQGYNEQFF,.,TRBJ2-1,TRBV6-5,.
TGTGCCAGCAGCATCGTGGGGGGTAACAATCAGCCCCAGCATTTT,CASSIVGGNNQPQHF,.,TRBJ1-5,TRBV6-5,.
TGTGCCAGCAGCCGACTCCCTCCGGTGAGCTCCTACAATGAGCAGTTCTTC,CASSRLPPVSSYNEQFF,once,TRBJ2-1,TRBV7-6,.
TGTGCCAGCAGCTTTTTATCGGACAGGGGGGCCCCCGAGCAGTACTTC,CASSFLSDRGAPEQYF,.,TRBJ2-7,TRBV5-6,TRBD1
TGTGCCAGCAGGACGGAGGGGGAGCTGTTTTTT,CASRTEGELFF,few,TRBJ2-2,TRBV2,.
TGCGCCAGCAGCTTACCAGGGTTCAACGAGCAGTACTTC,CASSLPGFNEQYF,once,TRBJ2-7,TRBV5-1,.
TGTGCCAGCAGTTTGACAGGTAGCAATCAGCCCCAGCATTTT,CASSLTGSNQPQHF,.,TRBJ1-5,TRBV28,.
TGTGCCAGCAGCTTGCCGCGGAGCGGGAGCAATCAGCCCCAGCATTTT,CASSLPRSGSNQPQHF,.,TRBJ1-5,TRBV5-8,.
TGTGCCAGCAGCGATTACAGGGTGAGGGACACTGAAGCTTTCTTT,CASSDYRVRDTEAFF,.,TRBJ1-1,TRBV25-1,.
TGTGCCAGCGTTGGACACCTGGGCCTGAACACTGAAGCTTTCTTT,CASVGHLGLNTEAFF,.,TRBJ1-1,TRBV3-1/TRBV3-2,.
TGCGCCAGCAGCCAAGATCCGGGGTTTGATAATTCACCCCTCCACTTT,CASSQDPGFDNSPLHF,few,TRBJ1-6,TRBV4-1,.
TGTGCCAGCAGCTTCCCAGACACGAACACTGAAGCTTTCTTT,CASSFPDTNTEAFF,few,TRBJ1-1,TRBV5-6,.
TGTGCCAGTAGCGTCCGGGGGGGCCATCGTATCACTGAAGCTTTCTTT,CASSVRGGHRITEAFF,.,TRBJ1-1,TRBV19,.
TGTGCCTGGAGTTCCGCCGGGACAGGGTCCTACGAGCAGTACTTC,CAWSSAGTGSYEQYF,.,TRBJ2-7,TRBV30,TRBD1
TGTGCCAGCAGTGAAGAGAGACTTTGGGACACCGGGGAGCTGTTTTTT,CASSEERLWDTGELFF,few,TRBJ2-2,TRBV6-1,.
TGTGCCACCAGCAGAGCTCAGGTGCGGGTCTACACCTTC,CATSRAQVRVYTF,.,TRBJ1-2,TRBV15,.
TGCGCCAGCAGCTCAGGGGCAGCAACTAATGAAAAACTGTTTTTT,CASSSGAATNEKLFF,.,TRBJ1-4,TRBV5-1,.
TGTGCCAGCAGCGCCCGGGGGAGAACCTACAATGAGCAGTTCTTC,CASSARGRTYNEQFF,.,TRBJ2-1,TRBV4-2,.
TGTGCCATCAGTGATCCGGGGGGCAATCAGCCCCAGCATTTT,CAISDPGGNQPQHF,.,TRBJ1-5,TRBV10-3,.
TGTGCCAGCAGCGTATCCGCAGGGGGAGTCGGTAGGGCCTTC,CASSVSAGGVGRAF,.,TRBJ1-2,TRBV9,TRBD1
TGCGCCAGCAACCTAATCCAAGCTCCCCGTAATGAGCAGTTCTTC,CASNLIQAPRNEQFF,.,TRBJ2-1,TRBV4-1,.
TGTGCCAGTAGTATGGAACAGGGGCGCTATGGCTACACCTTC,CASSMEQGRYGYTF,.,TRBJ1-2,TRBV19,TRBD1
TGTGCCAGCAGCCAAGCCGACATCTACAATGAGCAGTTCTTC,CASSQADIYNEQFF,.,TRBJ2-1,TRBV14,.
TGTGCCAGCAGCCCCAGACAGGGATCCGGGGCCAACGTCCTGACTTTC,CASSPRQGSGANVLTF,.,TRBJ2-6,TRBV4-2,TRBD1
TGTGCCAGTAGAGGGACAGGGGGACAGCCCCAGCATTTT,CASRGTGGQPQHF,.,TRBJ1-5,TRBV19,TRBD1
TGTGCCAGTAGTATAGCGGGGGGGCCGATCAGCGAGACCCAGTACTTC,CASSIAGGPISETQYF,.,TRBJ2-5,TRBV19,TRBD2
TGTGCCAGCAGCTTAAGCCCCCTGACAGGGGGCCGAACAGATACGCAGTATTTT,CASSLSPLTGGRTDTQYF,.,TRBJ2-3,TRBV7-3,TRBD1